The 29 T cell receptor beta chains in this list originate from one sample, sequenced in a study of OX40 agonist ivuxolimab in advanced cancers. Produced via immunoSEQ multiplex PCR; TCRdb's table is partial and in-frame only. The sample consists of some 83,000 clones, roughly 90% of them appearing once. Sequenced material: CD4+ or CD8+ T cells sorted from blood, taken in a trial of the OX40 agonist ivuxolimab. These TCRs come from an adult with an advanced solid tumor such as melanoma, head and neck, liver or kidney cancer.

The V and J genes are TRBV4-3 and TRBJ2-5; D might be TRBD2 (5 bases). The CDR3 length is 14 residues. Germline CDR1 LGHNA, CDR2 YSLEER. The V and J ends lost 4 bases and 5 bases respectively, with 14 bases between them. In DNA, the CDR3 is TGCGCCAGCAGCCTGGGCGGGCCCGGCGAGACCCAGTACTTC. It encodes CASSLGGPGETQYF.

The rearrangement joins TRBV5-1 to TRBJ1-4; weak D call: TRBD1 (5 bases). Germline V gives CDR1 SGHRS, CDR2 YFSETQ. This CDR3 is 14 amino acids long. V dropped 4 bases and J dropped 7 bases, with 14 bases sitting between them. CDR3 DNA: TGCGCCAGCAGCCTTGACAGCTTCAGTGAAAAACTGTTTTTT. Protein product: CASSLDSFSEKLFF.

The chain uses TRBV4-2 and TRBJ2-3; possible D gene TRBD2, 6 bases. CDR1 LGHNA and CDR2 YNFKEQ come from the germline V gene. The CDR3 length is 13 residues. Trimming left V 0 bases short and J 8 bases short, with 9 bases between. CDR3 in amino acids: CASSQDNGGTQYF. CDR3 nucleotide sequence: TGTGCCAGCAGCCAAGATAACGGGGGTACGCAGTATTTT.

The count of this clone is one. This chain links TRBV4-3 with TRBJ2-3, with 9 nucleotides matching TRBD2. The germline V gene has CDR1 LGHNA and CDR2 YSLEER. CDR3 length: 18 residues. V lost 4 bases, J lost 2 bases, and 13 bases stayed unmatched. The CDR3 reads CASSRSPAGGTFTDTQYF. In DNA, the CDR3 is TGCGCCAGCAGCCGAAGCCCAGCGGGAGGCACCTTCACAGATACGCAGTATTTT.

The gene calls are TRBV28 and TRBJ1-2, with D possibly matching TRBD1 (6 bases). The germline V and J ends were trimmed by 5 bases and 5 bases, with 9 bases remaining between them. CDR1 is MDHEN, CDR2 SYDVKM, per germline. The CDR3 covers 12 residues. The CDR3 reads CASSRTDYGYTF. The CDR3, as DNA: TGTGCCAGCAGTAGGACAGATTATGGCTACACCTTC.

Remarks on this clone: At one end, the junction sequence differs from germline, possibly due to a read error. This chain connects TRBV5-1 to TRBJ2-7, with 7 bases identical to TRBD1. Germline V CDR1 and CDR2: SGHRS, YFSETQ. This CDR3 is 14 amino acids long. The CDR3 protein is CASRTLDRLDEQYF. The CDR3 DNA reads TGTGCCAGCCGTACACTGGACAGGCTCGACGAGCAGTACTTC.

The DNA of the CDR3 is TGTGCCAGCAGCGAGAACACAGATACGCAGTATTTT. Protein product: CASSENTDTQYF. V is TRBV21-1 and J is TRBJ2-3; TRBD2 is the table's D call, not checked against the DNA. TRBV21-1 is termed a pseudogene. This CDR3 is 12 amino acids long.

The V call is TRBV5-6, the J call TRBJ2-1; D possibly corresponds to TRBD2 (5 bases). V lost 3 bases and J lost 2, with 12 bases in between. CDR1 SGHDT and CDR2 YYEEEE come from the germline V gene. This CDR3 contains 15 residues. Written as DNA, the CDR3 is TGTGCCAGCAGCTCCATCGGGAAAACCTACAATGAGCAGTTCTTC. Residues: CASSSIGKTYNEQFF.

The CDR3 sequence is CASNSQGTSYNEQFF. DNA for the CDR3: TGTGCCAGCAACAGTCAGGGGACCTCCTACAATGAGCAGTTCTTC. The V gene is TRBV7-9, the J gene TRBJ2-1, with D possibly being TRBD1 (6 bases). The CDR3 extends over 15 amino acids. Trimming removed 7 bases from V and 0 bases from J, with 13 bases in between. Looked up from germline, CDR1 is SEHNR and CDR2 is FQNEAQ (reference sequence).

The chain links TRBV5-1 to TRBJ1-1; D uncertain. V was shortened by 0 bases and J by 6 bases, with 12 bases between the two germline ends. The CDR3 has 14 amino acids. Germline-derived CDR1 and CDR2 are SGHRS and YFSETQ. In DNA form, the CDR3 reads TGCGCCAGCAGCTTGGCCTCTCGGTTCGCTGAAGCTTTCTTT. Amino acid sequence: CASSLASRFAEAFF.

The J gene is TRBJ2-1, the V gene TRBV6-1, with unresolved D. This CDR3 contains 16 residues. The V end was cut by 2 bases, the J end by 3 bases, with 14 bases between. Germline assignment: CDR1 MNHNS and CDR2 SASEGT. CDR3 in amino acids: CASSELSNALYNEQFF. CDR3 coding DNA: TGTGCCAGCAGTGAACTCTCGAACGCCCTCTACAATGAGCAGTTCTTC.

This CDR3 is CASSLARQITEAFF. CDR3 in DNA: TGTGCCAGCAGCTTAGCGCGGCAAATCACTGAAGCTTTCTTT. The rearrangement joins TRBV7-9 to TRBJ1-1; no clear D. V lost 0 bases and J lost 4, with 9 bases in between. The germline CDR1 and CDR2 sequences are SEHNR and FQNEAQ (reference sequence). This CDR3 has 14 amino acids. The full variable domain, rest sourced from reference TRBV7-9 and TRBJ1-1, is DTGVSQNPRHKITKRGQNVTFRCDPISEHNRLYWYRQTLGQGPEFLTYFQNEAQLEKSRLLSDRFSAERPKGSFSTLEIQRTEQGDSAMYLCASSLARQITEAFFGQGTRLTVV.

The J gene is TRBJ2-1, the V gene TRBV10-3; D perhaps matches TRBD1 (5 bases). With 10 bases removed from V and 12 bases from J, the gap between germline ends came to 19 bases. Germline CDR1 is ENHRY and CDR2 is SYGVKD. This CDR3 has 12 residues. This chain's CDR3 is CATSTDQGVQFF. CDR3 nucleotides: TGTGCCACAAGCACTGACCAAGGGGTGCAGTTCTTC.

The chain carries TRBV23-1 and TRBJ1-1; D may be TRBD1 (6 bases). TRBV23-1 is an open reading frame, and its role is uncertain. The CDR3 runs to 15 residues. The V end was cut by 7 bases, the J end by 0 bases, with 15 bases between. CDR3 DNA sequence: TGCGCCAGCAAGTCGACAGGACAACTGAACACTGAAGCTTTCTTT. As protein: CASKSTGQLNTEAFF.

The chain has TRBV4-1 and TRBJ1-2; D uncertain. V shed 2 bases and J shed 9 bases, with 16 bases lying between them. CDR1 and CDR2 (germline): MGHRA, YSYEKL. This CDR3 comprises 14 residues. As DNA, the CDR3 is TGCGCCAGCAGCCAACGGTTTCCGGATTTGAGCTACACCTTC. Translating it yields CASSQRFPDLSYTF.

CDR3 in DNA: TGTGCCAGTAGTACCGCTTACAGGGTCTCGGGCGAGCAGTACTTC. Protein sequence: CASSTAYRVSGEQYF. The chain carries TRBV19 and TRBJ2-7; tentatively, D is TRBD1 (6 bases). This CDR3 region has 15 residues. The germline CDR1 and CDR2 sequences are LNHDA and SQIVND (reference sequence). The V and J ends lost 4 bases and 6 bases respectively, with 19 bases between them.

This sequence joins TRBV4-2 and TRBJ1-1; D remains ambiguous. V lost 2 bases and J lost 10, with 17 bases in between. The germline gives CDR1 LGHNA, CDR2 YNFKEQ. The CDR3 has 14 amino acids. CDR3 nucleotides: TGTGCCAGCAGCCAACCCCTCGGGGAGAGTGCAGCTTTCTTT. It encodes CASSQPLGESAAFF.

This clone was found once. CDR3: CASSPSTGTAGNTIYF. DNA of the CDR3: TGTGCCAGCTCACCGTCGACAGGGACGGCTGGAAACACCATATATTTT. J is TRBJ1-3 and V is TRBV18; 7 bases align to TRBD1. The CDR3 runs to 16 residues. J was trimmed by 2 bases and V by 3 bases; bases with no gene match: 7. CDR1 is KGHSH and CDR2 is LQKENI in the germline V gene.

This chain joins TRBV5-4 and TRBJ2-7; perhaps TRBD1 as D (7 bases). The CDR3 spans 14 residues. CDR1 is SGHNT and CDR2 is YYREEE in the germline V gene (reference sequence). The V end lost 5 bases, the J end lost 5 bases, and 17 bases lay between the germline ends. The CDR3 sequence: CASSDYRGGDEQYF. The CDR3 coding sequence is TGTGCCAGCAGTGACTACAGGGGAGGCGACGAGCAGTACTTC. Full variable domain (outside the CDR3, taken from reference TRBV5-4 and TRBJ2-7): ETGVTQSPTHLIKTRGQQVTLRCSSQSGHNTVSWYQQALGQGPQFIFQYYREEENGRGNFPPRFSGLQFPNYSSELNVNALELDDSALYLCASSDYRGGDEQYFGPGTRLTVT.

This clone was recorded once. The germline gene is not matched at one end of the junction; a read error may be the cause. The chain carries TRBV27 and TRBJ2-7; 10 bases are a match to TRBD2. CDR1 is MNHEY, CDR2 SMNVEV, per germline (reference sequence). CDR3 length equals 17 residues. The chain's CDR3 is CASSLYASGRRLNEQYF. In nucleotides, the CDR3 is TGTGCCAGCAGCTTATACGCTAGCGGGAGAAGGTTGAACGAGCAGTACTTC.

This chain joins TRBV5-1 and TRBJ1-4; a possible D gene is TRBD1 (5 bases). The CDR3 contains 13 residues. Trimming removed 4 bases at V and 13 bases at J, with 17 bases between. Germline V lookup: CDR1 SGHRS, CDR2 YFSETQ. The CDR3 here is CASSPMTPGGLFF. The CDR3 bases are TGCGCCAGCAGCCCTATGACGCCGGGGGGACTGTTTTTT.

V is TRBV7-2 and J is TRBJ2-5; 7 bases are shared with TRBD1. After removal of 5 bases from V and 5 bases from J, the junction contained 8 bases not matched to a gene. Germline values: CDR1 SGHTA, CDR2 FQGNSA. The CDR3 spans 14 residues. The CDR3 sequence: CASSVNRGRETQYF. The CDR3 DNA reads TGTGCCAGCAGCGTAAACAGGGGCCGGGAGACCCAGTACTTC.

The V call is TRBV5-1, the J call TRBJ1-3; 9 positions match TRBD1. Germline CDR1 reads SGHRS; CDR2 reads YFSETQ. The CDR3 runs to 14 residues. With V trimmed by 2 bases and J by 5 bases, 2 bases remained unmatched. CDR3 DNA sequence: TGCGCCAGCAGCTTAACAGGGGGCAGAAACACCATATATTTT. Translating it yields CASSLTGGRNTIYF.

CDR3 nucleotide sequence: TGTGCCAGCAGCCACAGCGGGGCCGAGCAGTACTTC. Translation: CASSHSGAEQYF. The J gene is TRBJ2-7, the V gene TRBV7-6, with 7 bases matching TRBD2. This CDR3 spans 12 amino acids. Germline CDR1 SGHVS, CDR2 FNYEAQ. Unmatched junction bases numbered 4, after V lost 5 bases and J lost 6 bases. The full variable domain, rest sourced from reference TRBV7-6 and TRBJ2-7, is GAGVSQSPRYKVTKRGQDVALRCDPISGHVSLYWYRQALGQGPEFLTYFNYEAQQDKSGLPNDRFSAERPEGSISTLTIQRTEQRDSAMYRCASSHSGAEQYFGPGTRLTVT.

The rearrangement links TRBV7-3 to TRBJ2-1; 7 bases line up with TRBD2. This CDR3 comprises 15 residues. Germline-derived CDR1 and CDR2 are SGHTA and FQGTGA. Trimming cost V 2 bases and J 2 bases; bases outside gene matches: 3. This CDR3 is CASSLLAEAYNEQFF. CDR3 DNA: TGTGCCAGCAGCTTACTAGCGGAGGCCTACAATGAGCAGTTCTTC.

The chain links TRBV29-1 to TRBJ1-1; D is unclear. Per germline, CDR1 SQVTM and CDR2 ANQGSEA. Trimming pared 4 bases from V and 5 bases from J, leaving 11 bases between. CDR3 length: 12 amino acids. CDR3 region: CSVVPAGTEAFF. The CDR3 DNA is TGCAGCGTTGTTCCGGCGGGAACTGAAGCTTTCTTT. Looking up the rest from reference TRBV29-1 and TRBJ1-1 gives the full variable domain: SAVISQKPSRDICQRGTSLTIQCQVDSQVTMMFWYRQQPGQSLTLIATANQGSEATYESGFVIDKFPISRPNLTFSTLTVSNMSPEDSSIYLCSVVPAGTEAFFGQGTRLTVV.

The chain carries TRBV19 and TRBJ2-3; 9 bases line up with TRBD2. CDR1 is LNHDA, CDR2 SQIVND, per germline (reference sequence). This CDR3 is built from 16 residues. The J segment lost 1 base and the V segment lost 9 bases, leaving 11 bases of the junction unmatched. The CDR3 loop is CASLTVQREGTDTQYF. In nucleotides, the CDR3 is TGTGCCAGCCTAACCGTCCAGCGGGAGGGCACAGATACGCAGTATTTT.

V and J are TRBV7-2 and TRBJ2-2; D is unclear. V lost 4 bases and J 6 bases, leaving 15 bases between the germline ends. CDR3 length: 15 amino acids. Looked up from germline, CDR1 is SGHTA and CDR2 is FQGNSA. As DNA, the CDR3 is TGTGCCAGCAGCTCCTATGGGGTGCAGGCCGGGGAGCTGTTTTTT. It encodes CASSSYGVQAGELFF.

The rearrangement uses TRBV9 and TRBJ2-3; D ambiguous. V was trimmed by 3 bases and J by 3 bases, leaving 14 bases between them. Germline V lookup: CDR1 SGDLS, CDR2 YYNGEE. This CDR3 spans 15 amino acids. CDR3 nucleotide sequence: TGTGCCAGCAGCGCTCTGGGGTTGAGAACAGATACGCAGTATTTT. This codes for CASSALGLRTDTQYF.